Here is one T cell receptor (beta chain) with its context. Its matching antigen is unknown. V shed 6 bases and J shed 8 bases, with 30 bases lying between them. This CDR3 comprises 18 residues. The germline V gene has CDR1 MNHEY and CDR2 SMNVEV (reference sequence). This sample was taken from a study of graft-versus-host responses after intestinal transplantation. General study findings and limits: Subjects displaying graft-donor T cell macrochimerism possessed elevated graft-versus-host to host-versus-graft clonal ratios inside allografts. With peak circulating GvH clone levels came an association with early post-transplant HvG declines.

Libraries were prepared by immunoSEQ multiplex PCR; TCRdb keeps only in-frame clonotypes and omits some of them. The sample has 9,500 to 12,000 clones; 60% to 85% are singletons. The sample in question was PBMCs, obtained roughly 490 days after intestinal transplant. This rearrangement joins TRBV27 to TRBJ2-3; the D gene is possibly TRBD1 (5 bases). The origin of this receptor is a human patient who received an intestinal transplant, so some T cells may come from the graft donor. The CDR3 loop is CASRGTWTTGYTGGTQYF. DNA for the CDR3: TGTGCCAGCAGGGGTACGTGGACAACTGGCTACACAGGCGGTACGCAGTATTTT.